This is a list of T cell receptor beta chains from one sample in a study of T cell responses to AZD1222 COVID-19 vaccine. TCRdb's table, derived via immunoSEQ multiplex PCR, lists solely in-frame clones and lacks some. There are about 120,000 clones in the sample; approximately 90% occur only once, and 1.7% lies in the top ten. The specimen was peripheral blood, collected on day 0 of AZD1222 vaccination. These receptor sequences come from an adult in good health. Each CDR3 is given without its conserved first and last residue.

TRBV15	TRBJ1-4	ATSREGGTNEKLF
TRBV6-2/TRBV6-3	TRBJ2-3	ASSSEGEATDTQY
TRBV30	TRBJ1-2	AWGLGGLNYGYT
TRBV4-1	TRBJ1-5	ASSPTPFSNQPQH
TRBV15	TRBJ1-4	ATSRDTGTGNEKLF
TRBV7-2	TRBJ2-3	ASSLSRGRDTQY
TRBV7-9	TRBJ1-4	ASSPAGRVANEKLF
TRBV15	TRBJ2-3	ATRLGGEATDTQY
TRBV4-1	TRBJ1-6	ASSEGNSPLH
TRBV11-3	TRBJ1-2	ASSPRWAGDGYT
TRBV2	TRBJ2-2	ASTHTVGTTYTGELF
TRBV5-6	TRBJ1-6	ASRRTQNNSPLH
TRBV6-1	TRBJ1-1	ASSEASLNTEAF
TRBV9	TRBJ2-5	ASSVGLAGGQETQY
TRBV18	TRBJ2-1	ASSPVPRGTGDYNEQF
TRBV7-3	TRBJ1-1	ASSLFAGTGVGTEAF
TRBV15	TRBJ1-1	ATSANRDGNTEAF
TRBV12-3/TRBV12-4	TRBJ2-1	ASSPPAGEQF
TRBV18	TRBJ1-1	ASSGTVNTEAF
TRBV9	TRBJ2-7	ASSVGSADEQY
TRBV7-2	TRBJ2-3	ASSSSGTGTDTQY
TRBV6-5	TRBJ2-1	ASSPRTWGNEQF
TRBV30	TRBJ1-6	AWSVRQGGSPLH
TRBV7-3	TRBJ2-2	ASSPWTGGKELF